This TCR beta chain was sequenced for a study of OX40 agonist ivuxolimab in advanced cancers. Whole-study findings and limits: The antigens recognized by the expanded peripheral T cells, that is their antigen specificity, were not determined.

Germline-derived CDR1 and CDR2 are KGHSH and LQKENI. There are 12 residues in the CDR3. V gave up 5 bases and J gave up 0 bases, with 4 bases separating them. Method: immunoSEQ multiplex PCR; TCRdb's copy keeps in-frame clones and lacks some. The table lists around 60,000 clones, 85% to 90% of them singletons. On this clone: Its antigen is still unknown.

This receptor was taken from an adult with an advanced solid tumor such as melanoma, head and neck, liver or kidney cancer. This chain links TRBV18 with TRBJ2-5; D remains ambiguous. The material was CD4+ or CD8+ T cells sorted from blood, obtained in a trial of the OX40 agonist ivuxolimab. The CDR3 DNA follows: TGTGCCAGCTCAACTTACCAAGAGACCCAGTACTTC. As protein: CASSTYQETQYF.